This entry features one T cell receptor beta chain sequence. Its antigen is unidentified. This CDR3 spans 14 amino acids. The V end was cut by 3 bases, the J end by 3 bases, with 6 bases between. The source of the sample is a study of T cells after yellow fever vaccination. TCRdb called the 5' RACE reads again in MiXCR, with one record for every CDR3 protein. This table holds 300,000 to 350,000 distinct CDR3 sequences, 3.5% to 4.5% found once. Study-wide findings and caveats: Post-booster reappearance was seen for most primary-vaccination clones (around 96% CD4, 85% to 90% CD8).

Sequencing was performed on PBMCs, taken 15 days after the yellow fever booster vaccination. The chain carries TRBV12-3 or TRBV12-4 and TRBJ1-6; D not resolved. This clonotype originated in a man in his late teens or twenties who received the YFV17D yellow fever vaccine. Here the CDR3 DNA reads TGTGCCAGCAGTTTCGCAGGCTATAATTCACCCCTCCACTTT. Amino acid sequence: CASSFAGYNSPLHF.